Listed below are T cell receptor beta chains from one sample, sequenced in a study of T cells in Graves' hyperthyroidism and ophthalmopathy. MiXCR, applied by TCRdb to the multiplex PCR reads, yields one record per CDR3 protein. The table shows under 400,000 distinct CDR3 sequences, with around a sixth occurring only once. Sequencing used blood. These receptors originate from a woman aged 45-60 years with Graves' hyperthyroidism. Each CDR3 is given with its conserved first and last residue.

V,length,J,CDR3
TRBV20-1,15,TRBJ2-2,CSAKRGAGNTGELFF
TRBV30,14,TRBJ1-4,CALGSGTGDEKLFF
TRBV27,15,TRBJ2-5,CASSSTGTNQETQYF
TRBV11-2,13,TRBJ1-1,CASREQGGTEAFF
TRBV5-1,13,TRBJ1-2,CASSMGQGNGYTF
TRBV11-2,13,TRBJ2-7,CASSLATSVEQYF
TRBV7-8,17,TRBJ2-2,CASSLEGPGQSTGELFF
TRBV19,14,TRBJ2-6,CASSTDSGANVLTF
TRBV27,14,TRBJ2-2,CASRAGTGVGELFF
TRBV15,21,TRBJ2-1,CATSRRDAKTGYSQWDNEQFF
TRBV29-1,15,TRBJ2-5,CSVEDLVTIQETQYF
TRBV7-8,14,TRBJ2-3,CASSTGISTDTQYF
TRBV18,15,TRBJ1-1,CASSPPGRDYTEAFF
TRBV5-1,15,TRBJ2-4,CASSSGWGDKNIQYF
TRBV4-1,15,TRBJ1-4,CASSQAWGGNEKLFF
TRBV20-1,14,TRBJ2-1,CSARADPGLDEQFF
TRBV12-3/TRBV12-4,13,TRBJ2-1,CASRSGFPDEQFF
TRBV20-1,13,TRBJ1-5,CSASLGENQPQHF
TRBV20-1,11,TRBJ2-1,CSAPVYNEQFF
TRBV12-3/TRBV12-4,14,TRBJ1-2,CASSLGQGFHSYTF
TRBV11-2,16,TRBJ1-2,CASSLDLHTSSYGYTF
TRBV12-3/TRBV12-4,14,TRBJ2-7,CASSFRGFSYEQYF
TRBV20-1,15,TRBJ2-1,CSAESRGLAINEQFF
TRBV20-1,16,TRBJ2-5,CSAKSGLAGALETQYF
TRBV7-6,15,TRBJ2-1,CASSPTRGASNEQFF
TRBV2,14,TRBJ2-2,CASSGTGATGELFF
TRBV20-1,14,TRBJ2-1,CSARQGSSYNEQFF
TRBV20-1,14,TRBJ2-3,CSESSGRETDTQYF